This T cell receptor beta chain was identified during a study of cytomegalovirus exposure and HLA in healthy donors. A multiplex PCR was run with 60 Vbeta primers and 13 Jbeta primers. Method: immunoSEQ multiplex PCR; TCRdb's copy keeps in-frame clones and lacks some. This sample yields fewer than 120,000 clones, of which 80% to 85% are seen a single time; over 2.5% belongs to the top ten. The CDR3 runs to 13 residues. In germline, CDR1 is SEHNR, CDR2 FQNEAQ (reference sequence). V shed 1 base and J 8 bases; nucleotides not matched to a gene: 3. Findings and limits, study-wide: Across donors, sequencing depth was assumed by presence/absence analyses to be roughly uniform.

Points on this clone: Its antigen is unknown.

The chain links TRBV7-9 to TRBJ1-1, with TRBD1 identical over 8 bases. The sequenced sample consisted of PBMCs. The receptor's source is a woman aged 55-70 years in good health and CMV-seropositive. The CDR3 DNA sequence: TGTGCCAGCAGCTTAGAAGCAGGGGGCGAAGCTTTCTTT. It translates to CASSLEAGGEAFF.